This TCR beta chain is drawn from a study of T cell responses to AZD1222 COVID-19 vaccine. General observations from the study: Reportedly, nearly half of unique spike TCRs recognized epitopes outside B.1.351/B.1.1.7 mutations.

To note about this clone: The antigen remains undetermined.

The assay was immunoSEQ multiplex PCR, and TCRdb's table has in-frame clones only and misses some. This table holds 150,000 to 200,000 clones, just over 85% found once. V was clipped by 5 bases and J by 11 bases, with 19 bases between them. Germline assignment: CDR1 SGHTA and CDR2 FQGTGA. The CDR3 runs 14 residues. Here the sequenced sample was peripheral blood, taken 28 days after the second AZD1222 dose. The rearrangement links TRBV7-3 to TRBJ2-1, with D maybe TRBD1 (5 bases). The sequence derives from an adult who received the AZD1222 COVID-19 vaccine. The CDR3 coding sequence is TGTGCCAGCAGCCAAAACCGACAGTCAAGGCAGCAGTTCTTC. Its protein is CASSQNRQSRQQFF. Combining the CDR3 with reference TRBV7-3 and TRBJ2-1 gives the whole variable domain GAGVSQTPSNKVTEKGKYVELRCDPISGHTALYWYRQSLGQGPEFLIYFQGTGAADDSGLPNDRFFAVRPEGSVSTLKIQRTERGDSAVYLCASSQNRQSRQQFFGPGTRLTVL.